This TCR beta chain was sequenced during a study of blood T cell repertoires in COVID-19. On the study more broadly: Nucleic acid was either cDNA or gDNA, and it came from T cells, B-cell-depleted T cells, or PBMCs.

The assay was immunoSEQ multiplex PCR, and TCRdb's table has in-frame clones only and misses some. The data show about 160,000 clones, around 85% seen once. After removal of 4 bases from V and 5 bases from J, the junction contained 10 bases not matched to a gene. In germline, CDR1 is SGHKS, CDR2 YYEKEE (reference sequence). The CDR3 totals 15 residues. The chain uses TRBV5-5 and TRBJ2-5, with 8 nucleotides matching TRBD2. Sample: peripheral blood. This TCR was recovered from a human donor with acute or convalescent COVID-19. The donor label of this sample is uncertain. CDR3 nucleotide sequence: TGTGCCAGCAGCCGGGAGGGCGCGGGGCGGGAGACCCAGTACTTC. Translating it yields CASSREGAGRETQYF.